These 27 T cell receptor beta chains share one sample of origin, sequenced in a study of cytomegalovirus exposure and HLA in healthy donors. PCR used 60 Vbeta primers and 13 Jbeta primers. Some clones are missing from TCRdb's copy, which holds only in-frame ones; the method was immunoSEQ multiplex PCR. Recorded for this sample: 150,000 to 250,000 clones. The sample taken for sequencing was PBMCs. These receptors originate from a boy younger than 18 in good health and CMV-seronegative.

The genes are TRBV19 and TRBJ2-3; D might be TRBD1 (6 bases). The CDR3 contains 13 residues. The V end lost 6 bases, the J end lost 6 bases, and 13 bases lay between the germline ends. The germline V gene has CDR1 LNHDA and CDR2 SQIVND (reference sequence). The DNA for the CDR3 is TGTGCCAGTAGACAGGGAAACGGGGATACGCAGTATTTT. It translates to CASRQGNGDTQYF. Filled out from reference TRBV19 and TRBJ2-3, the complete variable domain reads DGGITQSPKYLFRKEGQNVTLSCEQNLNHDAMYWYRQDPGQGLRLIYYSQIVNDFQKGDIAEGYSVSREKKESFPLTVTSAQKNPTAFYLCASRQGNGDTQYFGPGTRLTVL.

The CDR3 sequence: CATSNSGAQVQYF. Written as DNA, the CDR3 is TGTGCCACCAGCAACTCAGGGGCGCAAGTGCAGTACTTC. The chain joins TRBV15 to TRBJ2-7; maybe TRBD1 (6 bases). Trimming took off 4 bases at V and 9 bases at J, with 16 bases between the two ends. There are 13 residues in the CDR3. CDR1 LNHNV and CDR2 YYDKDF come from the germline V gene (reference sequence).

This CDR3 reads CASSTGRGRTDTQYF. The CDR3 DNA is TGTGCCAGCAGTACCGGCAGGGGGAGAACAGATACGCAGTATTTT. This chain connects TRBV6-5 to TRBJ2-3, with 7 nucleotides matching TRBD1. V shed 5 bases, J shed 3 bases, and the junction held 8 bases outside the gene matches. The CDR3 has 15 residues. CDR1 MNHEY and CDR2 SVGAGI come from the germline V gene.

This rearrangement joins TRBV5-6 to TRBJ2-5; D is ambiguous. CDR3 length: 14 amino acids. Germline CDR1 reads SGHDT; CDR2 reads YYEEEE. V gave up 0 bases and J gave up 3 bases, with 9 bases separating them. The CDR3 sequence: CASSLVGPEETQYF. The DNA of the CDR3 is TGTGCCAGCAGCTTGGTTGGGCCTGAAGAGACCCAGTACTTC. Complete variable domain (other parts from reference TRBV5-6 and TRBJ2-5): DAGVTQSPTHLIKTRGQQVTLRCSPKSGHDTVSWYQQALGQGPQFIFQYYEEEERQRGNFPDRFSGHQFPNYSSELNVNALLLGDSALYLCASSLVGPEETQYFGPGTRLLVL.

V is TRBV5-3 and J is TRBJ2-3, with a tentative D call TRBD2 (6 bases). TRBV5-3 is an ORF, with its function uncertain. Trimming removed 10 bases at V and 1 base at J, with 19 bases between. The CDR3 consists of 15 residues. CDR3 sequence reads: CASRLRRVRTDTQYF. CDR3 coding DNA: TGTGCCTCGCGCCTCAGGAGGGTCCGCACAGATACGCAGTATTTT.

The chain is built from TRBV29-1 and TRBJ2-2; a weak D match, TRBD1 (5 bases). The germline V gene encodes CDR1 SQVTM and CDR2 ANQGSEA. The V and J ends lost 4 bases and 9 bases respectively, with 15 bases between them. This CDR3 has 13 residues. DNA of the CDR3: TGCAGCGTTGCAGGGATGGGGTTCAGGGAGCTGTTTTTT. The encoded protein is CSVAGMGFRELFF.

This chain joins TRBV7-8 and TRBJ2-3, with D tentatively TRBD2 (6 bases). CDR1 is SGHVS and CDR2 is FQNEAQ in the germline V gene. V gave up 7 bases and J gave up 1 base, with 9 bases separating them. The CDR3 contains 13 residues. This CDR3 is CASTRLGTDTQYF. As DNA, the CDR3 is TGTGCCAGCACCCGACTAGGCACAGATACGCAGTATTTT.

J is TRBJ2-5 and V is TRBV7-3; D uncertain. The CDR3 runs to 15 residues. Germline values: CDR1 SGHTA, CDR2 FQGTGA. V was shortened by 0 bases and J by 3 bases, with 11 bases between the two germline ends. The CDR3 loop reads CASSLTRGQKETQYF. The CDR3 region has the DNA TGTGCCAGCAGCTTAACGCGTGGGCAGAAAGAGACCCAGTACTTC.

Written as DNA, the CDR3 is TGTGCCAGTACCTTCCCGGGGGGTGAGCAGTTCTTC. It encodes CASTFPGGEQFF. The V call is TRBV19, the J call TRBJ2-1; 7 positions match TRBD2. Germline CDR1 and CDR2: LNHDA and SQIVND (reference sequence). The CDR3 contains 12 residues. Trimming removed 7 bases from V and 9 bases from J; junction bases left unmatched: 6.

This chain connects TRBV4-1 to TRBJ1-1; D remains ambiguous. The CDR3 is 16 residues long. The germline V and J ends were trimmed by 0 bases and 5 bases, with 16 bases remaining between them. CDR1 MGHRA and CDR2 YSYEKL come from the germline V gene. The CDR3 coding sequence is TGCGCCAGCAGCCAAGATCGTAGCCCCGGGTTGACTGAAGCTTTCTTT. The encoded protein is CASSQDRSPGLTEAFF.

The chain combines TRBV6-1 with TRBJ1-2, with 8 nucleotides matching TRBD1. Germline CDR1 MNHNS, CDR2 SASEGT. V lost 6 bases and J lost 4; bases outside the gene matches: 4. The CDR3 consists of 13 residues. The CDR3 nucleotides read TGTGCCAGCAGCGATGACAGGGGCTATGGCTACACCTTC. Translated, it gives CASSDDRGYGYTF.

On this clone itself: At the DNA level, this CDR3 is encoded by other sequences in the same sample as well. This rearrangement joins TRBV4-1 to TRBJ1-3; no clear D gene. The CDR3 extends over 15 amino acids. CDR1 and CDR2 (germline): MGHRA, YSYEKL. The V gene lost 0 bases and the J gene lost 0 bases, with 6 bases spanning the gap. The CDR3 loop reads CASSQDPGSGNTIYF. CDR3 bases: TGCGCCAGCAGCCAAGACCCGGGCTCTGGAAACACCATATATTTT.

Remarks on this clone: The same CDR3 can be traced to other DNA sequences in this sample. This chain joins TRBV11-3 and TRBJ2-2; D is ambiguous. Per the germline V gene, CDR1 is SGHNT and CDR2 is YENEEA. The CDR3 contains 14 residues. The V end lost 5 bases, the J end lost 6 bases, and 13 bases lay between the germline ends. The CDR3 region has the DNA TGTGCCAGCAGCCCCGGCAGGCTACCCGGGGAGCTGTTTTTT. As protein: CASSPGRLPGELFF.

The chain uses TRBV6-1 and TRBJ2-5; 8 bases align to TRBD1. This CDR3 spans 12 amino acids. CDR1 is MNHNS, CDR2 SASEGT, per germline. Trimming at V came to 8 bases and at J to 3 bases, leaving 2 bases not matched to a gene. CDR3 region: CASGQGKETQYF. CDR3 in DNA: TGTGCCAGCGGACAGGGAAAAGAGACCCAGTACTTC.

V usage is TRBV5-4 and J usage is TRBJ2-2; 7 nucleotides agree with TRBD2. This CDR3 has 16 amino acids. Losses at the gene ends were 3 bases for V and 5 bases for J; bases not matched to a gene: 10. Germline CDR1 is SGHNT and CDR2 is YYREEE (reference sequence). Here the CDR3 DNA reads TGTGCCAGCAGCTCTCGGACTAGTTCCGGAACCGGGGAGCTGTTTTTT. It is translated as CASSSRTSSGTGELFF.

The V and J genes are TRBV11-1 and TRBJ1-6, with TRBD1 matching 7 bases. This CDR3 comprises 14 residues. The V gene end was trimmed by 5 bases and the J gene end by 4 bases; junction bases not matched to a gene: 2. Germline CDR1 reads SGHAT; CDR2 reads FQDESV (reference sequence). CDR3 protein: CASSPGQYNSPLHF. The DNA for the CDR3 is TGTGCCAGCAGCCCGGGACAGTATAATTCACCCCTCCACTTT. The full variable domain, completed using reference TRBV11-1 and TRBJ1-6, is EAEVAQSPRYKITEKSQAVAFWCDPISGHATLYWYRQILGQGPELLVQFQDESVVDDSQLPKDRFSAERLKGVDSTLKIQPAELGDSAMYLCASSPGQYNSPLHFGNGTRLTVT.

The genes are TRBV7-8 and TRBJ1-4, with 7 bases aligning to TRBD1. J was trimmed by 11 bases and V by 2 bases; bases with no gene match: 8. The germline gives CDR1 SGHVS, CDR2 FQNEAQ. The CDR3 contains 14 residues. CDR3 nucleotides: TGTGCCAGCAGCTTACAGGGGGGCGAGGGTAAACTGTTTTTT. Translation: CASSLQGGEGKLFF.

This chain uses TRBV6-5 with TRBJ1-5; 7 bases map to TRBD1. CDR3 length equals 15 residues. Trimming took 5 bases from V and 6 from J; bases not matched to a gene: 10. Per the germline V gene, CDR1 is MNHEY and CDR2 is SVGAGI. In DNA, the CDR3 is TGTGCCAGCAGTCGGACAGGTGGGCACGGTCAGCCCCAGCATTTT. This codes for CASSRTGGHGQPQHF.

The chain employs TRBV5-4 and TRBJ2-3; possible D gene TRBD2, 7 bases. The germline CDR1 and CDR2 sequences are SGHNT and YYREEE (reference sequence). The CDR3 has 15 residues. The V end was cut by 2 bases, the J end by 4 bases, with 14 bases between. The CDR3 sequence is CASSLGGGAPDTQYF. The CDR3, as DNA: TGTGCCAGCAGCTTAGGTGGGGGGGCCCCAGATACGCAGTATTTT.

The chain links TRBV27 to TRBJ2-5; D is ambiguous. The germline V gene encodes CDR1 MNHEY and CDR2 SMNVEV (reference sequence). The germline V and J ends were trimmed by 5 bases and 0 bases, with 13 bases remaining between them. The CDR3 totals 15 residues. CDR3 coding DNA: TGTGCCAGCAGTAATAACCTTGGGCACCAAGAGACCCAGTACTTC. This codes for CASSNNLGHQETQYF.

A word on this clone: One end of the junction does not line up with germline, which may come from a read error. This rearrangement joins TRBV7-7 to TRBJ1-3; a weak D match, TRBD1 (5 bases). Looked up from germline, CDR1 is SSHAT and CDR2 is FNYEAQ (reference sequence). This CDR3 contains 15 residues. The chain's CDR3 is CASSLGLGPGNTIYF. The CDR3 DNA is TGTGCTAGCAGCTTGGGCTTGGGGCCTGGAAACACCATATATTTT.

The chain links TRBV7-6 to TRBJ1-1; D gene uncertain. CDR1 and CDR2 from the germline V gene are SGHVS and FNYEAQ. The CDR3 length is 14 residues. Trimming pared 1 base from V and 1 base from J, leaving 7 bases between. This CDR3 is CASSLGLRNTEAFF. The CDR3 DNA reads TGTGCCAGCAGCTTAGGTCTCAGGAACACTGAAGCTTTCTTT.

Written as DNA, the CDR3 is TGCGCCAGCATACTGGGCAGGGTGGATTCACCCCTCCACTTT. Translated, it gives CASILGRVDSPLHF. V is TRBV10-1 and J is TRBJ1-6; D may be TRBD1 (5 bases). CDR1 and CDR2 (germline): WNHNN, SYGVQD (reference sequence). The CDR3 has 14 amino acids. V was cut by 7 bases and J by 8 bases, with 15 bases left in between.

The chain employs TRBV4-1 and TRBJ2-3; the match to TRBD2 covers 11 bases. This CDR3 spans 16 amino acids. Germline CDR1 MGHRA, CDR2 YSYEKL. With V trimmed by 0 bases and J by 3 bases, 2 bases remained unmatched. CDR3 sequence reads: CASSQDVAGGTDTQYF. The CDR3 DNA is TGCGCCAGCAGCCAAGATGTAGCGGGGGGGACAGATACGCAGTATTTT.

V and J are TRBV5-6 and TRBJ2-5; D not certain. With 4 bases removed from V and 5 bases from J, the gap between germline ends came to 15 bases. Germline lookup yields CDR1 SGHDT and CDR2 YYEEEE. CDR3 length: 14 amino acids. The CDR3 nucleotides read TGTGCCAGCAGCCCTAGTGAGGATCTGGAGACCCAGTACTTC. This sequence encodes CASSPSEDLETQYF.

The V and J genes are TRBV10-3 and TRBJ2-1, with 8 positions matching TRBD1. This CDR3 contains 16 residues. Germline assignment: CDR1 ENHRY and CDR2 SYGVKD. V trimming: 0 bases; J trimming: 6 bases; junction bases outside the gene matches: 7. The CDR3 protein is CAISESSQGASNEQFF. Here the CDR3 DNA reads TGTGCCATCAGTGAGTCGAGTCAGGGGGCGTCCAATGAGCAGTTCTTC.

The rearrangement uses TRBV11-2 and TRBJ2-3; 9 nucleotides match TRBD2. CDR3 length: 17 residues. J gave up 1 base and V 0 bases, and 5 bases lay outside the gene matches. Germline V gene lookup returns CDR1 SGHAT and CDR2 FQNNGV. The CDR3 bases are TGTGCCAGCAGCTTAGATCTCCCTAGCGGGGGCACAGATACGCAGTATTTT. It translates to CASSLDLPSGGTDTQYF.